This TCR beta chain is drawn from a study of PD-L1 blockade in urothelial cancer. As concerns this clone: The antigen is undetermined.

As for time point: peripheral blood 6 weeks after treatment start. Locally advanced or metastatic urothelial carcinoma was diagnosed in the patients. Profiling relied on immunoSEQ multiplex PCR, and the TCRdb table lists in-frame clones only, not all of them. The table has about 41,000 clones, approximately 84% seen once; the top ten hold roughly 2.7%. Whole-study findings and limits: Larger 3-week expansion of tumor-associated blood clones was seen in durable-benefit patients. Pretreatment TCR clonality in blood under the median foretold superior survival.

This receptor was taken from a man aged 65 to 85 with urothelial cancer. The starting material was PBMCs, obtained around atezolizumab (anti-PD-L1) treatment.

The CDR3 region is CAWRAGGSGYEQYF. CDR3 DNA sequence: TGTGCCTGGAGAGCAGGCGGGAGCGGATACGAGCAGTACTTC. The rearrangement uses TRBV30 and TRBJ2-7, with 7 bases identical to TRBD2. The CDR3 loop spans 14 amino acids. The germline gives CDR1 GTSNPN, CDR2 SVGIG (reference sequence). With 3 bases clipped from V and 4 bases from J, the junction kept 9 bases outside the gene matches.